A single TCR beta chain is shown here with its context. Profiled with immunoSEQ multiplex PCR; TCRdb holds only in-frame clones, not every one. The data contain approximately 110,000 clones, around 94% of them singletons. This sample is part of a study of cytomegalovirus exposure and HLA in healthy donors. There are 15 residues in the CDR3. J gave up 5 bases and V 3 bases, and 6 bases lay outside the gene matches. Per germline, CDR1 KGHSH and CDR2 LQKENI. The genes are TRBV18 and TRBJ2-3; 9 nucleotides align to TRBD1. Specimen: PBMCs. The sequence derives from a woman between 18 and 30 years old in good health and CMV-seronegative. The CDR3 DNA reads TGTGCCAGCTCACCTCGGACAGGGGTTAGAGATACGCAGTATTTT. It codes for CASSPRTGVRDTQYF. Combining the CDR3 with reference TRBV18 and TRBJ2-3 gives the whole variable domain NAGVMQNPRHLVRRRGQEARLRCSPMKGHSHVYWYRQLPEEGLKFMVYLQKENIIDESGMPKERFSAEFPKEGPSILRIQQVVRGDSAAYFCASSPRTGVRDTQYFGPGTRLTVL.